This T cell receptor beta chain emerged from a study of blood T cell repertoires in COVID-19. Looking at the study overall: Sites across the United States, Italy and Spain contributed samples from acute and convalescent COVID-19.

Original processing methods: How many nucleated cells were present was estimated from reference gene primer amplification. Data came from immunoSEQ multiplex PCR; TCRdb stores just in-frame clones and leaves some out. V and J calls and clone size are those listed in that table; D and trimming were worked out from the DNA. The data show 130,000 to 150,000 clones, roughly 83% seen once. All enrollees were roughly 18 to 89 years old and from about two dozen US areas. The sequence came from a man aged 35 to 55 with acute COVID-19. The sequenced sample was PBMCs or T cells enriched from blood (not recorded which).

The CDR3 loop is CASSRPNNEQFF. CDR3 coding DNA: TGTGCCAGCAGCCGACCCAACAATGAGCAGTTCTTC. The chain carries TRBV6-6 and TRBJ2-1, with D unresolved. V shed 6 bases and J shed 5 bases, with 8 bases lying between them. In germline, CDR1 is MNHNY, CDR2 SVGAGI (reference sequence). CDR3 size: 12 residues.